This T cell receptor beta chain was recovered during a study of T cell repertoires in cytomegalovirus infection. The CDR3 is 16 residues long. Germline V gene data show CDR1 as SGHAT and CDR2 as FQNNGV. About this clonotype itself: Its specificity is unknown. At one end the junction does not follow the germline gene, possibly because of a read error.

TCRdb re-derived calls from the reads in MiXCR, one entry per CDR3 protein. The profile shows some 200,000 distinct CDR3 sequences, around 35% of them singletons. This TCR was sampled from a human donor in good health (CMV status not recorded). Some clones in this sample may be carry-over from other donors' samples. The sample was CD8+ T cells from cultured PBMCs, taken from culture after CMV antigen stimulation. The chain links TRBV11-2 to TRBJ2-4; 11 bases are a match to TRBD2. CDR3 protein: CANSSLAGGAKNIQYF. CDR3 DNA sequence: TGTGCCAACAGCTCCTTAGCGGGGGGGGCCAAAAACATTCAGTACTTC.